This T cell receptor (beta chain) originates from a study of blood T cell repertoires in COVID-19. Study information: The United States, Italy and Spain supplied acute and convalescent COVID-19 samples. T cells, B-cell-depleted T cells, or PBMCs provided the cDNA or gDNA that served as material.

This CDR3 has 15 amino acids. V was trimmed by 5 bases and J by 2 bases, leaving 13 bases between them. The germline gives CDR1 SGHTA, CDR2 FQGTGA. Recruited during active infection, patients (from Seattle) were subsequently followed longitudinally. Clones were sequenced by immunoSEQ multiplex PCR, and TCRdb holds only the in-frame ones, with some missing. The sample has about 150,000 clones, 70% to 85% seen once. This sequence joins TRBV7-3 and TRBJ2-1; D possibly corresponds to TRBD2 (5 bases). The clonotype originates from a man aged 80 or over with COVID-19, enrolled during active disease. The sequencing input was peripheral blood. The CDR3: CASSPPGSTYNEQFF. The CDR3 nucleotides are TGTGCCAGCAGCCCCCCGGGGTCTACCTACAATGAGCAGTTCTTC.